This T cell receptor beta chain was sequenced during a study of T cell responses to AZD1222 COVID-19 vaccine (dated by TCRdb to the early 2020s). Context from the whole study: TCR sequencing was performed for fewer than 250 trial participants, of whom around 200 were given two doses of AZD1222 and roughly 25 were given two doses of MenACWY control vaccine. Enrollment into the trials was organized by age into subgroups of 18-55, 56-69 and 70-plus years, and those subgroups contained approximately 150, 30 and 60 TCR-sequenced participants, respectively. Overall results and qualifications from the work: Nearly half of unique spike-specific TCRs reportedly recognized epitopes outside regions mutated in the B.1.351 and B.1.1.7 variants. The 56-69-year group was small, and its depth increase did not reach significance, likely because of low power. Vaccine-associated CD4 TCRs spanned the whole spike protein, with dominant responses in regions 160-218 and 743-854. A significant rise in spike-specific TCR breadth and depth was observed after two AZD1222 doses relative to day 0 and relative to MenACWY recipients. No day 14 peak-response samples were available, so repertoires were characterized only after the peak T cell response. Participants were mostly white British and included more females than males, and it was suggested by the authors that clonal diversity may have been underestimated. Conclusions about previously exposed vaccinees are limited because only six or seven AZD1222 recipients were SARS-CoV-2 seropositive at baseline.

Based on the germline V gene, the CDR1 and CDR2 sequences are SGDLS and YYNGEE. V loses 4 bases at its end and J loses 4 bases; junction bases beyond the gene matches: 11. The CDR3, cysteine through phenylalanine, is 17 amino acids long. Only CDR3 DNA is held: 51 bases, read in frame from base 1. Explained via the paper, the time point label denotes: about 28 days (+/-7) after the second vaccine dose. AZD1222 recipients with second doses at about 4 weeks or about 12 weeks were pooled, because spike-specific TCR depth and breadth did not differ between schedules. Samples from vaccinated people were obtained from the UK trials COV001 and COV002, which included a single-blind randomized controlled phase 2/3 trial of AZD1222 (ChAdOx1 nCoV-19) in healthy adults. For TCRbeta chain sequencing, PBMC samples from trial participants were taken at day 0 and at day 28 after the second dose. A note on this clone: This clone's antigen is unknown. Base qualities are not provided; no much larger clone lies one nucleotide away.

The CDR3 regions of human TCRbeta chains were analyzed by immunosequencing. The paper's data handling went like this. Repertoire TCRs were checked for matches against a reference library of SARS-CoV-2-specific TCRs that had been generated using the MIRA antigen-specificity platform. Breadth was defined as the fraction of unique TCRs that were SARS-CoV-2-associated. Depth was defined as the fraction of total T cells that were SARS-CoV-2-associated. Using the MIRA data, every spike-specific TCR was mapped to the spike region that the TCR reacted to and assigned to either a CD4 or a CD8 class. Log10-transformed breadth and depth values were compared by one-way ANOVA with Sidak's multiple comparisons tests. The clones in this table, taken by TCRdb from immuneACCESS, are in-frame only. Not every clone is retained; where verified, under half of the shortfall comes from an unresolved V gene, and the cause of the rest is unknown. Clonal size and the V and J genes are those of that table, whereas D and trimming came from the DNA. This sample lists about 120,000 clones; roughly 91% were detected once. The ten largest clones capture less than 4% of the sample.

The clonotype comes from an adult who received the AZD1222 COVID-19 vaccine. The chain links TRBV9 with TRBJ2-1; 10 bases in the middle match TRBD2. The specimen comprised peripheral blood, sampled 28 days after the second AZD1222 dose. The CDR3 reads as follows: CASSPTSLAGGYNEQFF. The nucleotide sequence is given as TGTGCCAGCAGCCCAACTTCCTTAGCGGGGGGTTACAATGAGCAGTTCTTC.